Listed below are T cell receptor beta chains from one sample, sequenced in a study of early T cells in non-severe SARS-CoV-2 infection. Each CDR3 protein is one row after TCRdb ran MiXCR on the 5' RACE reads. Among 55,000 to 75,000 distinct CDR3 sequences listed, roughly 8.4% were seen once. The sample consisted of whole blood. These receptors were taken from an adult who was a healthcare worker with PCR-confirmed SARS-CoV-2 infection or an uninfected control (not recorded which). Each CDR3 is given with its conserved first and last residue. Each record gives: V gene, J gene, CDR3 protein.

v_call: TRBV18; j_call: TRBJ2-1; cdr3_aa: CASSPPTGQGEVQFF
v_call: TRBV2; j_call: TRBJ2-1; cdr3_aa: CASSVLAGSSYNEQFF
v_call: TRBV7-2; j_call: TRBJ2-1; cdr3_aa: CASSLAGGVNNEQFF
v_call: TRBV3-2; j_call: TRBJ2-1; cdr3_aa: CASSTQLAGINNEQFF
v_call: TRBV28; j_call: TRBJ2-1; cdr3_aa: CASSLPRAYNEQFF
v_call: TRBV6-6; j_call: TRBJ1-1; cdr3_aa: CASSYRGTENTEAFF
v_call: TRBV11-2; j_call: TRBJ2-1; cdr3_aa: CASSATSGNYNEQFF
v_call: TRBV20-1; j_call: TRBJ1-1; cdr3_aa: CSARELGPLSDTEAFF
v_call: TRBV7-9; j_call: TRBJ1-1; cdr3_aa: CASSLGENSAENTEAFF
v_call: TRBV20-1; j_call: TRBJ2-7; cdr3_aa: CSASPAYEQYF
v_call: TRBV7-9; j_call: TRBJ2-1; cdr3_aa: CASSTGQGRVNEQFF
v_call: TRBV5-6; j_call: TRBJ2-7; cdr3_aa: CASSSPGTGLSYEQYF
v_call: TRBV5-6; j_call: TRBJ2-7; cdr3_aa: CASRRGLAEPHEQYF
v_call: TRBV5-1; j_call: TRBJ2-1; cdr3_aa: CASSLGGSSYNEQFF
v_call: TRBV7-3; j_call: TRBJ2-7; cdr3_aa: CASSPESVTSGNREQYF
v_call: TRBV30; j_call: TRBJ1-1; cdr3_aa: CAWRRNRGTEAFF
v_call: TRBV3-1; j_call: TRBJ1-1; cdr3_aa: CASSQERDPGGASEAFF
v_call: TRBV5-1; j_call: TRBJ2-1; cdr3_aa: CASSSELGDEQFF
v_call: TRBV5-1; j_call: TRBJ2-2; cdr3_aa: CASSLDGTATGELFF
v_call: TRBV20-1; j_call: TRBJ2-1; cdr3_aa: CSASQGSSYNEQFF
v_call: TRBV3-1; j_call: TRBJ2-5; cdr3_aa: CASSPPDRETQYF
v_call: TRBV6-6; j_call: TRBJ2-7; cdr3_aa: CASSYLTGTASEQYF
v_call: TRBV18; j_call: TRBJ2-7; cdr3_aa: CASSSGPVSYEQYF
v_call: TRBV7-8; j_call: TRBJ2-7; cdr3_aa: CASSPDRNTYEQYF
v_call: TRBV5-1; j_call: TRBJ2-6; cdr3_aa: CASSLGSVSSGANVLTF
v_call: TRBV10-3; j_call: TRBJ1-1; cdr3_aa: CAISDPEGDTEAFF
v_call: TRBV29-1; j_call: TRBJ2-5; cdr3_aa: CSVDPWTGSLDETQYF
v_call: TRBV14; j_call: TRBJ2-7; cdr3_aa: CASSDSGSGAYEQYF